This T cell receptor beta chain is drawn from a study of beta chain features in type 1 diabetes. This CDR3 spans 12 amino acids. Germline CDR1 is SNHLY and CDR2 is FYNNEI. The V and J ends lost 6 bases and 6 bases, in that order; junction bases with no gene match: 2. General study results and limits: Moderately but significantly shorter TCRB CDR3s were found in Type 1 diabetes patients in all four CD4+ subsets.

This clone was observed a few times. Its antigen is not identified. What was sequenced were expressed TCRB transcripts, since all of the isolated RNA had been reverse transcribed. The protocol was immunoSEQ multiplex PCR, while the TCRdb copy is restricted to in-frame clones and leaves out a portion. The sample yields a few hundred thousand clones, 13% seen once. The clonotype comes from a young woman with type 1 diabetes. V is TRBV2 and J is TRBJ2-1; 7 bases align to TRBD1. Sequencing was carried out using naive CD4+ T cells from blood. CDR3 amino acids: CASRRDSNEQFF. The DNA for the CDR3 is TGTGCCAGCAGGAGGGACAGCAATGAGCAGTTCTTC.